This T cell receptor beta chain was sequenced in a study of shared clonotypes between healthy human individuals. Naive CD8 cells were CD45RO-negative, positively selected for CCR7, excluding terminally differentiated effector memory CD45RA+ cells. Some clones are missing from TCRdb's copy, which holds only in-frame ones; the method was immunoSEQ multiplex PCR. Found here are about 1,800,000 clones, roughly 94% of them singletons; the top ten hold 1.2%. Trimming cost V 5 bases and J 8 bases, with 19 bases left between them. This CDR3 region has 16 residues. Germline assignment: CDR1 SNHLY and CDR2 FYNNEI.

This clonotype was sampled from a man between 18 and 29 years old in good health. The chain has TRBV2 and TRBJ1-6; D remains ambiguous. The sample consisted of naive CD8+ T cells sorted from blood. The CDR3 sequence: CASSPVAVDPDSPLHF. Written as DNA, the CDR3 is TGTGCCAGCAGTCCGGTCGCAGTCGACCCCGATTCACCCCTCCACTTT.